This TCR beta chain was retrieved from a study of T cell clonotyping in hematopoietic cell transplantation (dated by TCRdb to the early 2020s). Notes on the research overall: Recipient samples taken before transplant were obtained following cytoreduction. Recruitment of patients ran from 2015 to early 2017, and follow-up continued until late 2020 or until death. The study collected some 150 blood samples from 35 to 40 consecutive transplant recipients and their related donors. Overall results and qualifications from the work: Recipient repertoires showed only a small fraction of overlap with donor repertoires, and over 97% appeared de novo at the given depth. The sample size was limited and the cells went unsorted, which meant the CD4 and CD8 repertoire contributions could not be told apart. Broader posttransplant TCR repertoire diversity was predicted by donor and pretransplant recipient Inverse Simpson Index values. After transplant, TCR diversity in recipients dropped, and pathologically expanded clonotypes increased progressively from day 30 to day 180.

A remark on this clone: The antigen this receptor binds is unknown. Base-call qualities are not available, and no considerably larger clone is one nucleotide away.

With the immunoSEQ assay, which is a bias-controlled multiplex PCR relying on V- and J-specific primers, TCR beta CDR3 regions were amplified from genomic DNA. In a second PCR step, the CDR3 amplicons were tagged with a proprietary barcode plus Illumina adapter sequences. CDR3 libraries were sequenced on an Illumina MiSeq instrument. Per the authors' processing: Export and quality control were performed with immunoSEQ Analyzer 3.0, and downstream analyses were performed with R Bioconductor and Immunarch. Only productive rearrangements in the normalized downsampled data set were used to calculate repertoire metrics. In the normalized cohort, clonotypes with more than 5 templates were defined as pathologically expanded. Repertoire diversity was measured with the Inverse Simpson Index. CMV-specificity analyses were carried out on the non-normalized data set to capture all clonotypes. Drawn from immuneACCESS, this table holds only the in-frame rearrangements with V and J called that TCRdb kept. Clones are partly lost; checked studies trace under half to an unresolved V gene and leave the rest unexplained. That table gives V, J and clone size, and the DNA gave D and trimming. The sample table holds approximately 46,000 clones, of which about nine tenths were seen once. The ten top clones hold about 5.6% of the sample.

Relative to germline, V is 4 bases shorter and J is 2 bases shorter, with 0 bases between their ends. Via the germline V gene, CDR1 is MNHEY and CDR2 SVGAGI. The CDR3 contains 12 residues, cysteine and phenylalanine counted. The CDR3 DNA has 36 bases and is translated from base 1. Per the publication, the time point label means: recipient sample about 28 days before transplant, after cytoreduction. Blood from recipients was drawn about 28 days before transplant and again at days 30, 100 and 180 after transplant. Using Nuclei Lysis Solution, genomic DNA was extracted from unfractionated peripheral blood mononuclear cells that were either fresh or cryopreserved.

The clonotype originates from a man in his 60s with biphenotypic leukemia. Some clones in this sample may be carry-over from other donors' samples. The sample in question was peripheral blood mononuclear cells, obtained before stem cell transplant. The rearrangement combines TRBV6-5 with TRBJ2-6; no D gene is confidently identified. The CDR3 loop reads CASSSGANVLTF. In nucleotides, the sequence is TGTGCCAGCAGTTCTGGGGCCAACGTCCTGACTTTC.